Below are 16 T cell receptor beta chains sequenced from a single sample in a study of blood T cell repertoires in COVID-19. The method was immunoSEQ multiplex PCR; TCRdb's version includes in-frame clones alone and lacks a portion of them. The repertoire consists of about 210,000 clones, with approximately 81% occurring once and the leading ten covering roughly 10%. The sample taken for sequencing was peripheral blood. The receptor set was obtained from a woman aged 80 or older with COVID-19, enrolled during active disease.

The chain employs TRBV19 and TRBJ1-1; 7 bases are a match to TRBD1. This CDR3 comprises 15 residues. The V segment lost 6 bases and the J segment 5 bases; nucleotides outside the gene matches: 12. CDR1 is LNHDA and CDR2 is SQIVND in the germline V gene (reference sequence). The CDR3 sequence is CASSPTEGAATEAFF. The CDR3 nucleotides read TGTGCCAGTAGCCCTACGGAGGGGGCGGCGACTGAAGCTTTCTTT.

The chain couples TRBV5-1 to TRBJ1-1; maybe TRBD1 (5 bases). The CDR3 loop spans 16 amino acids. Trimming pared 0 bases from V and 0 bases from J, leaving 12 bases between. Germline CDR1 reads SGHRS; CDR2 reads YFSETQ. The CDR3 DNA reads TGCGCCAGCAGCTTGGAGTTGGGGCAGGTGAACACTGAAGCTTTCTTT. It yields the protein CASSLELGQVNTEAFF.

On this clone itself: The same CDR3 is also encoded by other DNA sequences in this sample. V is TRBV6-5 and J is TRBJ2-1; tentative D call: TRBD2 (7 bases). The CDR3 is made up of 15 amino acids. Germline V gives CDR1 MNHEY, CDR2 SVGAGI. Trimming removed 6 bases at V and 0 bases at J, with 12 bases between. This CDR3 is CASRRGGTSYNEQFF. The CDR3 region has the DNA TGTGCCAGCAGGAGGGGGGGGACCTCCTACAATGAGCAGTTCTTC.

This sequence joins TRBV14 and TRBJ1-1; D remains ambiguous. From germline, CDR1 is SGHDN and CDR2 FVKESK. The CDR3 is 12 amino acids. Deletions cut 0 bases from V and 6 bases from J, with 5 bases between. The CDR3 is CASSQDSPEAFF. The CDR3 DNA follows: TGTGCCAGCAGCCAAGATTCTCCTGAAGCTTTCTTT.

This chain's CDR3 is CASSPPLLAGSSGTQYF. The CDR3 DNA follows: TGTGCCAGCAGCCCCCCCCTACTAGCGGGGAGTTCGGGGACCCAGTACTTC. V gene TRBV5-4 combines with J gene TRBJ2-5, with TRBD2 matching over 10 bases. V lost 4 bases and J lost 7; bases outside the gene matches: 16. CDR3 length: 17 amino acids. CDR1 SGHNT and CDR2 YYREEE come from the germline V gene (reference sequence).

The chain carries TRBV5-5 and TRBJ1-1; the D gene is possibly TRBD1 (5 bases). The germline V and J ends were trimmed by 4 bases and 5 bases, with 21 bases remaining between them. This CDR3 has 16 amino acids. Germline V gene sequence: CDR1 SGHKS, CDR2 YYEKEE (reference sequence). CDR3 sequence (DNA): TGTGCCAGCAGCCCTACTTACCAGGGTAGTTGGACTGAAGCTTTCTTT. This codes for CASSPTYQGSWTEAFF.

This sequence joins TRBV7-2 and TRBJ1-2, with no clear D. This CDR3 has 12 amino acids. V dropped 5 bases and J dropped 8 bases, with 12 bases sitting between them. CDR1 SGHTA and CDR2 FQGNSA come from the germline V gene. The CDR3 sequence: CASSQDWRGYTF. The DNA of the CDR3 is TGTGCCAGCAGCCAAGATTGGAGAGGCTACACCTTC.

The DNA of the CDR3 is TGTGCCAGCATCCTCCCGGCAGGGAGGGTGGGAAGCAATCAGCCCCAGCATTTT. It yields the protein CASILPAGRVGSNQPQHF. The V and J genes are TRBV21-1 and TRBJ1-5. TRBV21-1 is described as a pseudogene. This CDR3 comprises 18 residues.

This chain uses TRBV9 with TRBJ1-5, with a weak D call TRBD1 (5 bases). The V gene lost 4 bases and the J gene lost 3 bases, with 20 bases spanning the gap. The CDR3 is 17 residues long. Germline lookup yields CDR1 SGDLS and CDR2 YYNGEE. In DNA form, the CDR3 reads TGTGCCAGCAGCCCCGGGGGGGTAGTTCCGTACAATCAGCCCCAGCATTTT. This sequence encodes CASSPGGVVPYNQPQHF.

This rearrangement joins TRBV4-2 to TRBJ1-5; no definite D call. The CDR3 sequence is 17 residues long. CDR1 LGHNA and CDR2 YNFKEQ come from the germline V gene. V lost 0 bases and J lost 0, with 12 bases in between. CDR3 DNA: TGTGCCAGCAGCCAAGAGATCGGGAGATATAGCAATCAGCCCCAGCATTTT. It is translated as CASSQEIGRYSNQPQHF.

V is TRBV27 and J is TRBJ1-6; 8 bases line up with TRBD1. In germline, CDR1 is MNHEY, CDR2 SMNVEV (reference sequence). The CDR3 totals 15 residues. Trimming took 6 bases from V and 9 from J; bases not matched to a gene: 10. CDR3 DNA sequence: TGTGCCAGCAGCCCCCGGACAGGGACGGGTTCACCCCTCCACTTT. Its translation is CASSPRTGTGSPLHF.

This chain connects TRBV11-3 to TRBJ2-7; the match to TRBD2 covers 7 bases. From germline, CDR1 is SGHNT and CDR2 YENEEA. The junction had 5 bases not matched to a gene; V was cut back by 4 bases and J by 5 bases. This CDR3 spans 13 amino acids. The CDR3 nucleotides are TGTGCCAGCAGCTCCAGTGCGGGGGACGAGCAGTACTTC. Translated: CASSSSAGDEQYF.

The genes are TRBV7-9 and TRBJ1-1; D is perhaps TRBD1 (6 bases). V lost 1 base to trimming and J lost 3 bases, with 9 bases between them. The CDR3 runs 14 residues. In germline, CDR1 is SEHNR, CDR2 FQNEAQ (reference sequence). Here the CDR3 DNA reads TGTGCCAGCAGCTTAGGACAGGAAGACACTGAAGCTTTCTTT. Amino acid sequence: CASSLGQEDTEAFF.

This clone turned up a few times. The CDR3 sequence is CASSTTQGAYGYTF. In DNA form, the CDR3 reads TGTGCCAGTAGTACCACACAGGGGGCCTATGGCTACACCTTC. The chain links TRBV19 to TRBJ1-2, with 9 positions matching TRBD1. V was clipped by 4 bases and J by 4 bases; unmatched bases: 4. Germline CDR1 LNHDA, CDR2 SQIVND (reference sequence). The CDR3 loop spans 14 amino acids.

The V and J genes are TRBV5-1 and TRBJ1-2, with TRBD1 as a possible D gene (5 bases). The CDR3 consists of 13 residues. The ends were cut back, 6 bases at V and 8 bases at J, with 17 bases in the middle. The germline V gene has CDR1 SGHRS and CDR2 YFSETQ. The CDR3 coding sequence is TGCGCCAGCAAGGTTGGGGGGTCAGAGGGCTACACCTTC. Translation gives CASKVGGSEGYTF.

The rearrangement uses TRBV3-1 (or the pseudogene TRBV3-2) and TRBJ1-2; perhaps TRBD1 as D (5 bases). There are 17 residues in the CDR3. Germline V gene sequence: CDR1 LGHDT, CDR2 YNNKEL (reference sequence). V lost 1 base and J 0 bases, leaving 15 bases between the germline ends. In DNA form, the CDR3 reads TGTGCCAGCAGCCAAGGTTTTGGGGGGAGAGCTAACTATGGCTACACCTTC. This gives the protein CASSQGFGGRANYGYTF.